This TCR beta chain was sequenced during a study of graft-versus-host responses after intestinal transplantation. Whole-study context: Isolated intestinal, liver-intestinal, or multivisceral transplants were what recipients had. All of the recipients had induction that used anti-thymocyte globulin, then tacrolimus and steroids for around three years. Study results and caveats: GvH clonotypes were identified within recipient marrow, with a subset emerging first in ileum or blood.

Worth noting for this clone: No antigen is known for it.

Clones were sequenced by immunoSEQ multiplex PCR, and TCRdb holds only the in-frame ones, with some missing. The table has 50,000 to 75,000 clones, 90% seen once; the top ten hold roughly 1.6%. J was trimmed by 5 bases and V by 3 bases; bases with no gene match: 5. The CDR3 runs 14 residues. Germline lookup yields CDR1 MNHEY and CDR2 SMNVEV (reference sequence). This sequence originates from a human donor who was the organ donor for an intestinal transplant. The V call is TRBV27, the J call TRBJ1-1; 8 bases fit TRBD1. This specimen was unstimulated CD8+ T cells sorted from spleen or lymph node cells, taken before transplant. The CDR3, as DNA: TGTGCCAGCAGTTTCGGACAGGGAGGGACTGAAGCTTTCTTT. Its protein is CASSFGQGGTEAFF.